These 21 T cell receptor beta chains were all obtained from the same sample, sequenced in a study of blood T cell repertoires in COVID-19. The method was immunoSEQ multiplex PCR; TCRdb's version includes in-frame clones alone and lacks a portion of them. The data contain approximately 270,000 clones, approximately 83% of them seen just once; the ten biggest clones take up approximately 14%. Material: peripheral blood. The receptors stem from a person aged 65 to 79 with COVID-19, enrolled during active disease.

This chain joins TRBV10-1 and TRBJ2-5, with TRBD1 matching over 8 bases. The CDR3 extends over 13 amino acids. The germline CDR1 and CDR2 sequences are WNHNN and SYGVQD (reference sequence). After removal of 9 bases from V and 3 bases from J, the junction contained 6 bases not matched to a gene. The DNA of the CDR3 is TGCGCCAGTCCCGACAGGGGAGAAGAGACCCAGTACTTC. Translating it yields CASPDRGEETQYF.

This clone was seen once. CDR3 in amino acids: CAWELERSDTQYF. CDR3 sequence (DNA): TGTGCCTGGGAACTTGAGAGGTCAGATACGCAGTATTTT. The gene calls are TRBV30 and TRBJ2-3; no firm D call. V was trimmed by 5 bases and J by 4 bases, leaving 13 bases between them. CDR3 length: 13 amino acids. Germline lookup yields CDR1 GTSNPN and CDR2 SVGIG (reference sequence).

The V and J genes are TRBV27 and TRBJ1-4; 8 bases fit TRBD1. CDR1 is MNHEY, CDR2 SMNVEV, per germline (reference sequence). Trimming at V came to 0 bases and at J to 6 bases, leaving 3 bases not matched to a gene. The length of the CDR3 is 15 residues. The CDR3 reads CASSLSAGGYEKLFF. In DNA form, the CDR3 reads TGTGCCAGCAGTTTATCGGCAGGGGGCTATGAAAAACTGTTTTTT.

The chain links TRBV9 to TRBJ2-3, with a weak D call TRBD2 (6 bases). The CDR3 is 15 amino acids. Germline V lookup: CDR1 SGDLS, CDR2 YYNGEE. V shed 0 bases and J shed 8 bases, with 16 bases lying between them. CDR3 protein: CASSVGGGVGGTQYF. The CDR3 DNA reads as TGTGCCAGCAGCGTAGGAGGAGGGGTGGGGGGTACGCAGTATTTT.

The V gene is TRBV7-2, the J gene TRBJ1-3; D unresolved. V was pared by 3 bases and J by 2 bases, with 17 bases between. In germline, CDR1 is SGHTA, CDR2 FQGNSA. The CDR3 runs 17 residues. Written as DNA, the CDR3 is TGTGCCAGCAGCTTGGAGAGGAATAACCGGGCTGGAAACACCATATATTTT. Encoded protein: CASSLERNNRAGNTIYF. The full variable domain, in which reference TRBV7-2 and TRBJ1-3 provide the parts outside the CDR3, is GAGVSQSPSNKVTEKGKDVELRCDPISGHTALYWYRQSLGQGLEFLIYFQGNSAPDKSGLPSDRFSAERTGGSVSTLTIQRTQQEDSAVYLCASSLERNNRAGNTIYFGEGSWLTVV.

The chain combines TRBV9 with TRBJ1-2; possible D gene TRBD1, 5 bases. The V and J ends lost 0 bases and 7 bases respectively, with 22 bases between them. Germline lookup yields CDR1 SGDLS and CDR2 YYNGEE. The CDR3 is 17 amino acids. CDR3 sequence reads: CASSVEPSPQGGGGYTF. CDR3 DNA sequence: TGTGCCAGCAGCGTAGAGCCCTCCCCCCAGGGAGGTGGTGGCTACACCTTC.

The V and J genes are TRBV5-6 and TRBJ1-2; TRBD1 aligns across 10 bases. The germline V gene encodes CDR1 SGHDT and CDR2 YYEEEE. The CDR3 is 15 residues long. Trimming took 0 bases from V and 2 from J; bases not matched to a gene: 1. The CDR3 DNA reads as TGTGCCAGCAGCTTGGGGGACAGGGGAAACTATGGCTACACCTTC. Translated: CASSLGDRGNYGYTF.

In nucleotides, the CDR3 is TGTGCCACCGCGGACGTTGGAGGGGATCAGCCCCAGCATTTT. It yields the protein CATADVGGDQPQHF. This chain uses TRBV2 with TRBJ1-5, with D possibly being TRBD1 (5 bases). V shed 10 bases and J shed 5 bases, with 18 bases lying between them. The CDR3 runs 14 residues. The germline V gene has CDR1 SNHLY and CDR2 FYNNEI.

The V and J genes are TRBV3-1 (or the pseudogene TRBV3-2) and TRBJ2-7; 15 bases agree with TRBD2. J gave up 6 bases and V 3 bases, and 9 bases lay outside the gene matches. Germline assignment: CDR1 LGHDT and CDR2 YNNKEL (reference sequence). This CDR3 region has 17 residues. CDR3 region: CASSHLRTSGRALEQYF. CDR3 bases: TGTGCCAGCAGCCACCTACGGACTAGCGGGAGGGCCCTCGAGCAGTACTTC.

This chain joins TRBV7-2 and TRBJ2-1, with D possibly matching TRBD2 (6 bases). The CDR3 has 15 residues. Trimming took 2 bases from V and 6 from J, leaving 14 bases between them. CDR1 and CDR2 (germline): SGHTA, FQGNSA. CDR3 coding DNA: TGTGCCAGCAGCTTAATAGTTGGAGGGACCAATGAGCAGTTCTTC. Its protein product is CASSLIVGGTNEQFF.

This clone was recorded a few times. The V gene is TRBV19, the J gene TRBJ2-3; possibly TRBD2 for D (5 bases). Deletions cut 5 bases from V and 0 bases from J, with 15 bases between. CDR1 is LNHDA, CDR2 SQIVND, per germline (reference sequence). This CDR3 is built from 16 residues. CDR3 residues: CASSLPGLRSTDTQYF. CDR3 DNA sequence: TGTGCCAGTAGTCTCCCGGGGTTAAGGAGCACAGATACGCAGTATTTT.

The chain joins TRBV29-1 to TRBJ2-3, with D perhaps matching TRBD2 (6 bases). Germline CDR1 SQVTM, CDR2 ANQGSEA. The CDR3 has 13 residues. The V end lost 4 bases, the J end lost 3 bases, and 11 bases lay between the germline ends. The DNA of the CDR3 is TGCAGCGTTGGCCCTCGGGGGACAGATACGCAGTATTTT. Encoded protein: CSVGPRGTDTQYF.

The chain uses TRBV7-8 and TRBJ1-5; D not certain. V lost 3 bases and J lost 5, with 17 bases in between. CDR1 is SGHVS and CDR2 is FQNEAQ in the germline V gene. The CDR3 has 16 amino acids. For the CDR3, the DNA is TGTGCCAGCAGCTTCGACACGATATCCCCATATCAGCCCCAGCATTTT. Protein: CASSFDTISPYQPQHF.

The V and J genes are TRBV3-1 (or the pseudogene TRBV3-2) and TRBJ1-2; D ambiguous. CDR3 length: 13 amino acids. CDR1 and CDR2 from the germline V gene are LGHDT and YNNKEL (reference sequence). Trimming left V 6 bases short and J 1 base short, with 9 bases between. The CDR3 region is CASSEAYNYGYTF. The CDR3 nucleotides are TGTGCCAGCAGTGAGGCGTATAACTATGGCTACACCTTC.

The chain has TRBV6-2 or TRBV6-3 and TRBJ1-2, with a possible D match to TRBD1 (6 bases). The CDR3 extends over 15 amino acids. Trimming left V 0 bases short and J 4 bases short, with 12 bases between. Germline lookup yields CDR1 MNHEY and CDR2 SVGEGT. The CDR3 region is CASSYSPDSTYGYTF. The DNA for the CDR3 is TGTGCCAGCAGTTACTCCCCGGACAGCACCTATGGCTACACCTTC.

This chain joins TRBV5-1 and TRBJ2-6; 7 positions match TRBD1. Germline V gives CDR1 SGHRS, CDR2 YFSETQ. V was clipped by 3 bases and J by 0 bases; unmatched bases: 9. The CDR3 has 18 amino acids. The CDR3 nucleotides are TGCGCCAGCAGCTGGACAGGCCAGGGTAGCTCTGGGGCCAACGTCCTGACTTTC. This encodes CASSWTGQGSSGANVLTF.

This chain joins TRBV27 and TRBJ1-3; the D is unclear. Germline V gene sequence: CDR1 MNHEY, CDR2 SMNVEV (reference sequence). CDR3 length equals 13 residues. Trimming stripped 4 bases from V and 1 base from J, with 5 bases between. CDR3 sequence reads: CASSSMSGNTIYF. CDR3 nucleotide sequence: TGTGCCAGCAGTTCTATGTCTGGAAACACCATATATTTT.

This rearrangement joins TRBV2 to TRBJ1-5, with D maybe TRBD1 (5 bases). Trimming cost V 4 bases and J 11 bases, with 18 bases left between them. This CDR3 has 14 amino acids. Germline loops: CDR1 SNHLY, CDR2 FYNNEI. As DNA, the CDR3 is TGTGCCAGCAGTGGGGGGGGAGATATCAAAACCCAGCATTTT. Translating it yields CASSGGGDIKTQHF.

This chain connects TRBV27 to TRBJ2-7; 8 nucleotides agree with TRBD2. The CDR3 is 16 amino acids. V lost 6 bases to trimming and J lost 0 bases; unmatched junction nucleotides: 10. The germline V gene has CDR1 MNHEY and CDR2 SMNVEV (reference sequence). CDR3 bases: TGTGCCAGCAGCTTTCGAGCGGGGGCTAGCTCCTACGAGCAGTACTTC. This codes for CASSFRAGASSYEQYF.

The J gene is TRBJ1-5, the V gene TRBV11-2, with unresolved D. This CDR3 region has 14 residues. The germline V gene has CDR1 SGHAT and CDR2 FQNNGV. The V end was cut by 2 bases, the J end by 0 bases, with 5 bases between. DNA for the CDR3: TGTGCCAGCAGCTTACGTAATAGCAATCAGCCCCAGCATTTT. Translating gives CASSLRNSNQPQHF.

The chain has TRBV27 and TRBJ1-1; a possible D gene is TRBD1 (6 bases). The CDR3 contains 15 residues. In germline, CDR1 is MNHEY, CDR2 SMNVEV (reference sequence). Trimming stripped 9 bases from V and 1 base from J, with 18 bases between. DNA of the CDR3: TGTGCCAGTAAAACAGGGTATTGGCGGAACACTGAAGCTTTCTTT. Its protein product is CASKTGYWRNTEAFF.